Each of the 21 T cell receptor beta chains below was sequenced from the same sample in a study of T cells in Graves' hyperthyroidism and ophthalmopathy. Researchers amplified the TCR beta CDR3 regions from RNA transcripts. HTBI primers were used for first-round RT-PCR of the TCR CDR3. A single record per CDR3 protein comes from TCRdb applying MiXCR to the multiplex PCR reads. The repertoire has hundreds of thousands of distinct CDR3 sequences, about a fifth of them found once; the top ten carry more than 30%. Sequences were obtained from blood. These TCRs come from a man in his thirties or forties with Graves' ophthalmopathy.

DNA for the CDR3: TGCAGTGCTAGGACTAGCGGGAGACGAAATACGCAGTATTTT. Residues: CSARTSGRRNTQYF. This chain joins TRBV20-1 and TRBJ2-3, with 12 bases identical to TRBD2. In germline, CDR1 is DFQATT, CDR2 SNEGSKA (reference sequence). There are 14 residues in the CDR3. J gave up 7 bases and V 3 bases, and 5 bases lay outside the gene matches.

J is TRBJ1-1 and V is TRBV6-2 or TRBV6-3; D perhaps matches TRBD1 (5 bases). The CDR3 contains 14 residues. Trimming shortened V by 2 bases and J by 3 bases, and 10 bases separated the two germline ends. Looked up from germline, CDR1 is MNHEY and CDR2 is SVGEGT. The DNA for the CDR3 is TGTGCCAGCAGTTACACAGGTGGGGACACTGAAGCTTTCTTT. Encoded protein: CASSYTGGDTEAFF.

This clonotype was seen only a few times. The chain uses TRBV18 and TRBJ1-4; 9 nucleotides match TRBD1. The CDR3 spans 15 residues. From germline, CDR1 is KGHSH and CDR2 LQKENI. V trimming: 2 bases; J trimming: 5 bases; junction bases outside the gene matches: 3. This CDR3 reads CASSPFGTGNEKLFF. DNA of the CDR3: TGTGCCAGCTCACCATTCGGGACAGGGAATGAAAAACTGTTTTTT. The full variable domain, with the rest looked up from reference TRBV18 and TRBJ1-4, is NAGVMQNPRHLVRRRGQEARLRCSPMKGHSHVYWYRQLPEEGLKFMVYLQKENIIDESGMPKERFSAEFPKEGPSILRIQQVVRGDSAAYFCASSPFGTGNEKLFFGSGTQLSVL.

This clonotype turned up a few times. CDR3 DNA sequence: TGTGCCAGCAGCTTAAAGGCGGGAGCTTGGAATGAGCAGTTCTTC. Its protein product is CASSLKAGAWNEQFF. The chain has TRBV7-3 and TRBJ2-1; TRBD2 matches at 7 bases. The CDR3 length is 15 residues. Germline CDR1 reads SGHTA; CDR2 reads FQGTGA. J lost 7 bases, V lost 1 base, and 7 bases had no gene match.

In this sample, this clonotype turned up many times. The chain couples TRBV2 to TRBJ2-5, with TRBD2 matching over 8 bases. V lost 7 bases, J lost 5 bases, and 6 bases stayed unmatched. Germline assignment: CDR1 SNHLY and CDR2 FYNNEI. The CDR3 length is 13 residues. The CDR3 here is CASTGLEGETQYF. The CDR3 coding sequence is TGTGCCAGCACGGGACTAGAGGGGGAGACCCAGTACTTC. Filled out from reference TRBV2 and TRBJ2-5, the complete variable domain reads EPEVTQTPSHQVTQMGQEVILRCVPISNHLYFYWYRQILGQKVEFLVSFYNNEISEKSEIFDDQFSVERPDGSNFTLKIRSTKLEDSAMYFCASTGLEGETQYFGPGTRLLVL.

The sample holds many counts of this clonotype. The genes are TRBV2 and TRBJ1-5; D is possibly TRBD1 (5 bases). The CDR3 is 15 residues long. Per the germline V gene, CDR1 is SNHLY and CDR2 is FYNNEI. The V end was cut by 3 bases, the J end by 3 bases, with 12 bases between. CDR3: CASSDETGVNQPQHF. The CDR3 bases are TGTGCCAGCAGTGACGAAACAGGCGTCAATCAGCCCCAGCATTTT.

This clonotype came up many times. The chain uses TRBV7-9 and TRBJ2-3; possible D gene TRBD2, 6 bases. V lost 0 bases and J 0 bases, leaving 10 bases between the germline ends. Germline CDR1 SEHNR, CDR2 FQNEAQ (reference sequence). There are 16 residues in the CDR3. CDR3 nucleotides: TGTGCCAGCAGCTTAGCGGCCAGCGGGAGCACAGATACGCAGTATTTT. This sequence encodes CASSLAASGSTDTQYF.

The table lists this clonotype with a few counts. Mismatch with germline at one junction end may stem from a read error. The chain uses TRBV20-1 and TRBJ2-7, with 11 positions matching TRBD1. Germline loops: CDR1 DFQATT, CDR2 SNEGSKA (reference sequence). The CDR3 runs to 17 residues. CDR3 sequence (DNA): TGCAGTGCTAGAGACAAACCGGGGACAGGGGGTTTCTACGAGCAATACTTC. Translated, it gives CSARDKPGTGGFYEQYF.

This chain connects TRBV10-2 to TRBJ2-7; a possible D gene is TRBD2 (5 bases). Germline V gene lookup returns CDR1 WSHSY and CDR2 SAAADI. V lost 3 bases and J lost 0, with 12 bases in between. CDR3 length: 15 amino acids. The CDR3 region is CASSDSGLSSYEQYF. The CDR3 DNA reads as TGCGCCAGCAGTGACTCTGGACTGTCCTCCTACGAGCAGTACTTC.

This rearrangement joins TRBV13 to TRBJ2-7, with 9 bases identical to TRBD2. This CDR3 region has 14 residues. Germline V lookup: CDR1 PRHDT, CDR2 FYEKMQ (reference sequence). The V segment lost 5 bases and the J segment 2 bases; nucleotides outside the gene matches: 4. The CDR3, as DNA: TGTGCCAGCAGCGTAGCGGGGGACCCCTACGAGCAGTACTTC. It codes for CASSVAGDPYEQYF.

This clonotype was found a few times. This sequence joins TRBV5-6 and TRBJ2-1, with D perhaps matching TRBD1 (6 bases). The germline V gene encodes CDR1 SGHDT and CDR2 YYEEEE. V shed 4 bases and J shed 7 bases, with 15 bases lying between them. The CDR3 runs 14 residues. As DNA, the CDR3 is TGTGCCAGCAGCCCGGTGATTGACAGGAATGAGCAGTTCTTC. Amino acids: CASSPVIDRNEQFF.

This clonotype was picked up many times. The rearrangement links TRBV28 to TRBJ2-7; D is perhaps TRBD1 (5 bases). CDR3 length: 16 residues. V lost 6 bases to trimming and J lost 4 bases, with 22 bases between them. Germline V gives CDR1 MDHEN, CDR2 SYDVKM. Written as DNA, the CDR3 is TGTGCCAGCAGCCCGCCCCGTGGGGCAGGGCGGTACGAGCAGTACTTC. Protein product: CASSPPRGAGRYEQYF.

The rearrangement links TRBV27 to TRBJ1-1; 7 nucleotides align to TRBD1. In germline, CDR1 is MNHEY, CDR2 SMNVEV (reference sequence). The CDR3 extends over 16 amino acids. The J segment lost 10 bases and the V segment lost 2 bases, leaving 16 bases of the junction unmatched. CDR3: CASSLRQGPHRGIAFF. CDR3 nucleotides: TGTGCCAGCAGTTTAAGACAGGGACCTCATCGCGGGATAGCTTTCTTT.

This clonotype has a handful of counts. The chain links TRBV5-8 to TRBJ2-7; D gene ambiguous. V lost 4 bases to trimming and J lost 2 bases, with 13 bases between them. Germline loops: CDR1 SGHTS, CDR2 YDEGEE. The CDR3 is 14 amino acids. This CDR3 is CASSPLAQTYEQYF. The DNA of the CDR3 is TGTGCCAGCAGCCCCCTCGCACAAACCTACGAGCAGTACTTC.

Worth noting for this clonotype: A much larger clone is a single base away; this may be a read error. The chain combines TRBV20-1 with TRBJ2-5; tentative D call: TRBD2 (5 bases). The CDR3 has 13 residues. Germline-derived CDR1 and CDR2 are DFQATT and SNEGSKA (reference sequence). The CDR3 spells CSVRDGSAGTQYF. CDR3 nucleotide sequence: TGCAGTGTTAGAGACGGTTCGGCGGGGACCCAGTACTTC.

The chain combines TRBV3-1 with TRBJ2-3; TRBD2 aligns across 14 bases. Trimming cost V 1 base and J 6 bases; bases outside gene matches: 9. Germline assignment: CDR1 LGHDT and CDR2 YNNKEL (reference sequence). This CDR3 is built from 18 residues. As DNA, the CDR3 is TGTGCCAGCAGCCAAGGCGGGGGGACTAGCGGGAGCAGCGATACGCAGTATTTT. Residues: CASSQGGGTSGSSDTQYF.

This clonotype showed up many times. V usage is TRBV18 and J usage is TRBJ2-7; tentative D call: TRBD2 (6 bases). V was trimmed by 3 bases and J by 4 bases, leaving 16 bases between them. Germline loops: CDR1 KGHSH, CDR2 LQKENI. This CDR3 spans 15 amino acids. The CDR3 protein is CASSPFGGIPYEQYF. The CDR3 DNA reads as TGTGCCAGCTCACCTTTCGGGGGAATACCTTACGAGCAGTACTTC.

This clonotype occurred a few times. The chain couples TRBV7-9 to TRBJ2-5, with 12 bases fitting TRBD1. V was pared by 5 bases and J by 4 bases, with 11 bases of the junction left unmatched. Germline V gene data show CDR1 as SEHNR and CDR2 as FQNEAQ (reference sequence). The CDR3 is made up of 17 amino acids. As DNA, the CDR3 is TGTGCCAGCAGCCAGGGACAGGGGGCGCATTCCGGAGAGACCCAGTACTTC. This translates into CASSQGQGAHSGETQYF.

This clonotype was recorded many times. The chain combines TRBV27 with TRBJ1-1; D gene uncertain. Germline CDR1 and CDR2: MNHEY and SMNVEV (reference sequence). V was clipped by 5 bases and J by 0 bases, with 13 bases between them. The length of the CDR3 is 15 residues. CDR3 sequence reads: CASSNLGMLNTEAFF. CDR3 DNA sequence: TGTGCCAGCAGTAACCTCGGAATGTTGAACACTGAAGCTTTCTTT.

The chain couples TRBV11-2 to TRBJ2-7, with 8 bases identical to TRBD1. After removal of 1 base from V and 7 bases from J, the junction contained 12 bases not matched to a gene. From germline, CDR1 is SGHAT and CDR2 FQNNGV. CDR3 length: 16 amino acids. The CDR3 sequence: CASSLVPGTGGLEQYF. The CDR3 DNA follows: TGTGCCAGCAGCTTAGTACCCGGGACAGGAGGATTAGAGCAGTACTTC. Full variable domain (outside the CDR3, taken from reference TRBV11-2 and TRBJ2-7): EAGVAQSPRYKIIEKRQSVAFWCNPISGHATLYWYQQILGQGPKLLIQFQNNGVVDDSQLPKDRFSAERLKGVDSTLKIQPAKLEDSAVYLCASSLVPGTGGLEQYFGPGTRLTVT.

On this clonotype: A read error may be the cause here, since a much bigger clone is one base away. The rearrangement uses TRBV12-3 or TRBV12-4 and TRBJ1-5, with TRBD1 matching over 7 bases. The CDR3 runs to 15 residues. Trimming cost V 10 bases and J 4 bases; bases outside gene matches: 13. CDR3: CANTHGTAPNQPQHF. The DNA for the CDR3 is TGTGCCAACACTCATGGGACAGCTCCGAATCAGCCCCAGCATTTT.